These 26 T cell receptor beta chains were sequenced from one sample in a study of CD8+ T cells in alopecia areata. Sequencing templates came from extracted RNA that was reverse transcribed into cDNA. Profiled with immunoSEQ multiplex PCR; TCRdb holds only in-frame clones, not every one. The sample consists of 140,000 to 150,000 clones, about three fifths of them appearing once. The source was CD4+ T cells sorted from blood, collected at week 0. Receptors were obtained from a human donor with alopecia areata.

This clone was seen only a few times. V and J are TRBV30 and TRBJ1-5; D is perhaps TRBD1 (6 bases). Germline V gene sequence: CDR1 GTSNPN, CDR2 SVGIG (reference sequence). Trimming stripped 3 bases from V and 4 bases from J, with 22 bases between. This CDR3 has 17 residues. In DNA form, the CDR3 reads TGTGCCTGGAGCAAAACAGGGCTGGGAATCCAAAATCAGCCCCAGCATTTT. Amino acids: CAWSKTGLGIQNQPQHF.

The chain combines TRBV27 with TRBJ2-7; D gene uncertain. CDR3 length: 11 residues. The ends were cut back, 11 bases at V and 11 bases at J, with 19 bases in the middle. Germline assignment: CDR1 MNHEY and CDR2 SMNVEV (reference sequence). CDR3 sequence reads: CAAKDLGREYF. The CDR3 DNA reads TGTGCCGCAAAAGACCTCGGCAGAGAGTACTTC.

The rearrangement links TRBV9 to TRBJ1-1; a weak D match, TRBD1 (6 bases). The CDR3 covers 13 residues. CDR1 is SGDLS and CDR2 is YYNGEE in the germline V gene. With 4 bases removed from V and 6 bases from J, the gap between germline ends came to 13 bases. The DNA of the CDR3 is TGTGCCAGCAGCCCCCACAGGGACGCTGAAGCTTTCTTT. Translating gives CASSPHRDAEAFF.

This chain joins TRBV7-2 and TRBJ2-3; D remains unclear. Germline V lookup: CDR1 SGHTA, CDR2 FQGNSA. V was cut by 3 bases and J by 2 bases, with 9 bases left in between. The CDR3 is made up of 14 amino acids. CDR3: CASSFGPVTDTQYF. As DNA, the CDR3 is TGTGCCAGCAGCTTCGGACCCGTCACAGATACGCAGTATTTT.

This clone was picked up a small number of times. This rearrangement joins TRBV7-2 to TRBJ1-2, with 8 bases identical to TRBD1. This CDR3 has 16 residues. Germline V gene lookup returns CDR1 SGHTA and CDR2 FQGNSA. Trimming cost V 5 bases and J 0 bases; bases outside gene matches: 8. The CDR3 nucleotides are TGTGCCAGCAGCCCTCGGACAGGGCGGACTAACTATGGCTACACCTTC. It is translated as CASSPRTGRTNYGYTF. The full variable domain, in which reference TRBV7-2 and TRBJ1-2 provide the parts outside the CDR3, is GAGVSQSPSNKVTEKGKDVELRCDPISGHTALYWYRQSLGQGLEFLIYFQGNSAPDKSGLPSDRFSAERTGGSVSTLTIQRTQQEDSAVYLCASSPRTGRTNYGYTFGSGTRLTVV.

V usage is TRBV25-1 and J usage is TRBJ2-6; D not resolved. Trimming cost V 2 bases and J 0 bases, with 5 bases left between them. Germline-derived CDR1 and CDR2 are MGHDK and SYGVNS. The CDR3 is made up of 15 amino acids. CDR3 loop: CASSEVGSGANVLTF. The CDR3 region has the DNA TGTGCCAGCAGTGAAGTGGGCTCTGGGGCCAACGTCCTGACTTTC.

J is TRBJ2-6 and V is TRBV29-1; D uncertain. V was trimmed by 7 bases and J by 0 bases, leaving 10 bases between them. CDR3 size: 14 residues. Germline CDR1 SQVTM, CDR2 ANQGSEA. CDR3: CSASVRSGANVLTF. The CDR3 DNA is TGCAGCGCTTCAGTCCGCTCTGGGGCCAACGTCCTGACTTTC.

On this clone itself: A read error may produce the germline difference seen at one junction end. The chain links TRBV5-1 to TRBJ1-6; D remains unclear. The CDR3 extends over 13 amino acids. Germline V gene sequence: CDR1 SGHRS, CDR2 YFSETQ. CDR3 coding DNA: TGCGCCAGCAGATTGGGTATGGACTCACCCCTCCACTTT. The encoded protein is CASRLGMDSPLHF.

The J gene is TRBJ1-5, the V gene TRBV2, with TRBD1 matching over 8 bases. J gave up 2 bases and V 5 bases, and 2 bases lay outside the gene matches. The V gene's germline CDR1 is SNHLY and CDR2 FYNNEI. The length of the CDR3 is 14 residues. As DNA, the CDR3 is TGTGCCAGCAGTTCACAGGGGGGCAATCAGCCCCAGCATTTT. The encoded protein is CASSSQGGNQPQHF. The full variable domain, rest sourced from reference TRBV2 and TRBJ1-5, is EPEVTQTPSHQVTQMGQEVILRCVPISNHLYFYWYRQILGQKVEFLVSFYNNEISEKSEIFDDQFSVERPDGSNFTLKIRSTKLEDSAMYFCASSSQGGNQPQHFGDGTRLSIL.

The chain carries TRBV28 and TRBJ2-1; D remains ambiguous. CDR1 is MDHEN and CDR2 is SYDVKM in the germline V gene. V was clipped by 7 bases and J by 4 bases, with 8 bases between them. There are 12 residues in the CDR3. The CDR3 loop is CASISGYNEQFF. DNA for the CDR3: TGTGCCAGCATCTCAGGATACAATGAGCAGTTCTTC.

The chain carries TRBV5-1 and TRBJ1-6; TRBD1 matches 7 bases. This CDR3 comprises 16 residues. The germline gives CDR1 SGHRS, CDR2 YFSETQ. V lost 1 base and J lost 6; bases outside the gene matches: 7. Here the CDR3 DNA reads TGCGCCAGCAGCTTGAATTATGGGACAGCTAATTCACCCCTCCACTTT. Amino acid sequence: CASSLNYGTANSPLHF. Complete variable domain (other parts from reference TRBV5-1 and TRBJ1-6): KAGVTQTPRYLIKTRGQQVTLSCSPISGHRSVSWYQQTPGQGLQFLFEYFSETQRNKGNFPGRFSGRQFSNSRSEMNVSTLELGDSALYLCASSLNYGTANSPLHFGNGTRLTVT.

The gene calls are TRBV29-1 and TRBJ2-5; D is possibly TRBD2 (6 bases). Trimming took 7 bases from V and 2 from J, leaving 11 bases between them. Germline V CDR1 and CDR2: SQVTM, ANQGSEA. The CDR3 is 12 residues long. The CDR3 coding sequence is TGCAGCGGGGTGCGGGGACAAGAGACCCAGTACTTC. Translation: CSGVRGQETQYF.

The chain carries TRBV30 and TRBJ2-1; D is uncertain. Germline V lookup: CDR1 GTSNPN, CDR2 SVGIG (reference sequence). This CDR3 region has 11 residues. The V and J ends lost 7 bases and 4 bases respectively, with 8 bases between them. CDR3 sequence reads: CAFAEYNEQFF. For the CDR3, the DNA is TGTGCCTTCGCGGAATACAATGAGCAGTTCTTC.

The chain carries TRBV25-1 and TRBJ1-1; D is possibly TRBD1 (5 bases). CDR3 length: 16 amino acids. Germline CDR1 reads MGHDK; CDR2 reads SYGVNS. Trimming took off 5 bases at V and 2 bases at J, with 18 bases between the two ends. In nucleotides, the CDR3 is TGTGCCAGCAGTCCCCCACTCGGGGCAGGCAACACTGAAGCTTTCTTT. This sequence encodes CASSPPLGAGNTEAFF.

V gene TRBV4-3 combines with J gene TRBJ2-6; D remains ambiguous. Trimming cost V 1 base and J 0 bases, with 10 bases left between them. The CDR3 loop spans 17 amino acids. Germline values: CDR1 LGHNA, CDR2 YSLEER. Here the CDR3 DNA reads TGCGCCAGCAGCCAAGTATGGGGAAGCTCTGGGGCCAACGTCCTGACTTTC. The encoded protein is CASSQVWGSSGANVLTF.

The rearrangement links TRBV9 to TRBJ2-1; TRBD1 might be the D (6 bases). CDR1 is SGDLS and CDR2 is YYNGEE in the germline V gene. Trimming took off 3 bases at V and 6 bases at J, with 10 bases between the two ends. CDR3 size: 13 residues. This chain's CDR3 is CASSANRVNEQFF. In nucleotides, the CDR3 is TGTGCCAGCAGCGCAAACAGGGTCAATGAGCAGTTCTTC.

This clone was observed a handful of times. The rearrangement uses TRBV4-1 and TRBJ1-1, with unresolved D. This CDR3 has 15 amino acids. Germline values: CDR1 MGHRA, CDR2 YSYEKL. Trimming shortened V by 0 bases and J by 4 bases, and 12 bases separated the two germline ends. The CDR3 is CASSQDTGRTTEAFF. DNA of the CDR3: TGCGCCAGCAGCCAAGATACGGGGAGGACCACTGAAGCTTTCTTT.

The J gene is TRBJ1-1, the V gene TRBV15; D gene unclear. The V end lost 0 bases, the J end lost 3 bases, and 17 bases lay between the germline ends. The CDR3 has 17 amino acids. The germline V gene encodes CDR1 LNHNV and CDR2 YYDKDF (reference sequence). CDR3 nucleotide sequence: TGTGCCACCAGCAGAGATTTTGCCGGACGCTGGGACACTGAAGCTTTCTTT. Protein product: CATSRDFAGRWDTEAFF.

V is TRBV27 and J is TRBJ1-6; TRBD1 matches at 7 bases. CDR3 length: 19 amino acids. With 5 bases clipped from V and 5 bases from J, the junction kept 18 bases outside the gene matches. Germline V CDR1 and CDR2: MNHEY, SMNVEV (reference sequence). This CDR3 reads CASSPQQVRGAGHNSPLHF. DNA of the CDR3: TGTGCCAGCAGTCCACAACAGGTCAGGGGGGCCGGGCATAATTCACCCCTCCACTTT.

This clone has just a few counts. V usage is TRBV6-5 and J usage is TRBJ2-7; D unclear. The V end lost 7 bases, the J end lost 5 bases, and 18 bases lay between the germline ends. The CDR3 spans 14 residues. Germline CDR1 is MNHEY and CDR2 is SVGAGI. The CDR3, as DNA: TGTGCCAGCACATTAACTGGGCAGCCCCACGAGCAGTACTTC. As protein: CASTLTGQPHEQYF.

The chain carries TRBV7-2 and TRBJ1-2; TRBD1 matches at 7 bases. V dropped 4 bases and J dropped 4; count of bases not matched to a gene: 6. Germline-derived CDR1 and CDR2 are SGHTA and FQGNSA. The CDR3 totals 14 residues. CDR3 bases: TGTGCCAGCAGCTCGCGACAGGGCAGCTATGGCTACACCTTC. Its protein product is CASSSRQGSYGYTF.

Comments on this clone: A read error may produce the germline difference seen at one junction end. The chain combines TRBV5-4 with TRBJ2-5; D uncertain. Looked up from germline, CDR1 is SGHNT and CDR2 is YYREEE (reference sequence). This CDR3 is 12 amino acids long. CDR3 amino acids: CASSSPPSLPDF. The CDR3 nucleotides read TGTGCCAGCAGCAGCCCCCCCTCCCTTCCGGACTTC.

The chain employs TRBV7-2 and TRBJ2-2, with D hard to call. The CDR3 has 12 amino acids. Germline V gene lookup returns CDR1 SGHTA and CDR2 FQGNSA. The V gene lost 8 bases and the J gene lost 0 bases, with 4 bases spanning the gap. The CDR3 DNA follows: TGTGCCAGCGGGCCGAACACCGGGGAGCTGTTTTTT. The encoded protein is CASGPNTGELFF.

The chain combines TRBV2 with TRBJ1-5; TRBD1 matches at 8 bases. The V gene end was trimmed by 4 bases and the J gene end by 3 bases; junction bases not matched to a gene: 8. This CDR3 contains 16 residues. Germline values: CDR1 SNHLY, CDR2 FYNNEI. CDR3 nucleotides: TGTGCCAGCAGTGGGCCGGCAGGGGGCCTCAATCAGCCCCAGCATTTT. This translates into CASSGPAGGLNQPQHF.

This clone was observed a single time. V is TRBV15 and J is TRBJ2-7; maybe TRBD1 (5 bases). CDR3 length: 16 amino acids. Trimming took off 0 bases at V and 5 bases at J, with 17 bases between the two ends. CDR1 is LNHNV and CDR2 is YYDKDF in the germline V gene (reference sequence). CDR3 amino acids: CATSRDRQLRGHEQYF. The CDR3 DNA reads as TGTGCCACCAGCAGAGATCGGCAGCTTAGGGGCCACGAGCAGTACTTC.

V is TRBV2 and J is TRBJ1-1; the match to TRBD1 covers 7 bases. Germline V lookup: CDR1 SNHLY, CDR2 FYNNEI. The junction had 6 bases not matched to a gene; V was cut back by 4 bases and J by 4 bases. This CDR3 is 14 amino acids long. CDR3 sequence: CASSVDRVVTEAFF. CDR3 coding DNA: TGTGCCAGCAGTGTTGACAGGGTGGTCACTGAAGCTTTCTTT.